This TCR beta chain was found in a study of blood T cell repertoires in COVID-19. Study at large: From the United States, Italy and Spain came samples of acute and convalescent COVID-19. Sources were T cells, B-cell-depleted T cells, or PBMCs; the material itself was cDNA or gDNA.

The study recruited people aged 18 to 89 years across approximately 24 US areas. For recovered donors of Cohort 3, there were two negative PCRs, clearance, or symptom resolution. Trimming removed 2 bases at V and 3 bases at J, with 19 bases between. CDR3 length: 18 residues. Looked up from germline, CDR1 is MDHEN and CDR2 is SYDVKM. Sequenced by immunoSEQ multiplex PCR; TCRdb stores in-frame clones only, minus some. The table lists fewer than 200,000 clones, about 78% of them singletons. The source of this sequence is a woman between 45 and 60 years old who had recovered from COVID-19. The rearrangement joins TRBV28 to TRBJ1-4; D might be TRBD1 (6 bases). The sample was PBMCs or T cells enriched from blood (not recorded which). CDR3 bases: TGTGCCAGCAGTTTACCTGGACAGAGGGTGGCGGCTAATGAAAAACTGTTTTTT. Protein: CASSLPGQRVAANEKLFF. Filled out from reference TRBV28 and TRBJ1-4, the complete variable domain reads DVKVTQSSRYLVKRTGEKVFLECVQDMDHENMFWYRQDPGLGLRLIYFSYDVKMKEKGDIPEGYSVSREKKERFSLILESASTNQTSMYLCASSLPGQRVAANEKLFFGSGTQLSVL.